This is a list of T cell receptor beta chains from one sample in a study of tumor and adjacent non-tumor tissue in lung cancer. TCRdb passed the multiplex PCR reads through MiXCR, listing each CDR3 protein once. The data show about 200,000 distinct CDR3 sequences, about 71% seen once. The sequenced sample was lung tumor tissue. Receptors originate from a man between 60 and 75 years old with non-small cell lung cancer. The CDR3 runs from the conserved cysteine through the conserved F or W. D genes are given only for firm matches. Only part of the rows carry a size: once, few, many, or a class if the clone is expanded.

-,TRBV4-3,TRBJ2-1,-,TGTGCCAGCAGCCAATATGGATTCCCGAACTCCTACAATGAGCAGTTCTTC,CASSQYGFPNSYNEQFF
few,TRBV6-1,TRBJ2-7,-,TGTGCCAGAAAGAGGACAGCCTCCTACGAGCAGTACTTC,CARKRTASYEQYF
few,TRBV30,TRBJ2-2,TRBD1,TGTGCCTGGAGTGTGACAGGGGGGACCGGGGATCTGTTTTTT,CAWSVTGGTGDLFF
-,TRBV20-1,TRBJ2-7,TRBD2,TGCAGTGCTGGGACTAGCGGTATTATAACCTACGAGCAGTACTTC,CSAGTSGIITYEQYF
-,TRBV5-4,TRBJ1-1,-,TGTGCCAGCAGCTTGGCCGTGACAGGAACTGAAGCTTTCTTT,CASSLAVTGTEAFF
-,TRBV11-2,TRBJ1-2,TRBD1,TGTGCCGGCAGCTTAGAAACAGGGGGCCGAGGATATGGCTACACCTTC,CAGSLETGGRGYGYTF
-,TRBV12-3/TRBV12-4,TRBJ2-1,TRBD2,TGTACCAGCAGTTTATCTAGCGGGGGGGCCCGCAATGAGCAGTTCTTC,CTSSLSSGGARNEQFF
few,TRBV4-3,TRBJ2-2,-,TGCGCCAGCAGCCATGACCCGCCAGGGGACGCCGGGGAGCTGTTTTTT,CASSHDPPGDAGELFF
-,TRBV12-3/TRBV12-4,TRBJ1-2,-,TGTGCCAGCAGTTTGATAGGGACTAACTATGGCTACACCTTC,CASSLIGTNYGYTF
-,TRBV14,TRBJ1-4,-,TGTGCCAGCAGCCAAGACGTAACAACCAAGGCGGTCCGAAAACTGTTTTTT,CASSQDVTTKAVRKLFF
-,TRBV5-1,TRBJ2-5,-,TGCGCCAGCAGCTTGGCCTCCGAGACCCAGTACTTC,CASSLASETQYF
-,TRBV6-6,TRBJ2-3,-,TGTGCTAGCAGTTACCCCGAGGCTAGATACACAGATATGCAGTATTTT,CASSYPEARYTDMQYF
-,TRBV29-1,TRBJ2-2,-,TGCAGCGTTACAGAGATAGGGCTCACCGTTGAGCTGTTTTTT,CSVTEIGLTVELFF
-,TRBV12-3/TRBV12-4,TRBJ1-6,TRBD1,TGTGCCAGCAGTCTTGATGGACAGGGTTGGACACCCCTCCAGTTT,CASSLDGQGWTPLQF
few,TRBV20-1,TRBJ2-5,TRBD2,TGCAGTGCTACAGGTAGCGGGGGCCCGGAGGGCTTC,CSATGSGGPEGF
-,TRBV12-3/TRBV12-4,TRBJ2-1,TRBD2,TGTGCCAGCAGTCTAGAGTGGCTAGCGGGAGTGGATGAGCAGTTCTTC,CASSLEWLAGVDEQFF
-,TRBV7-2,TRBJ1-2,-,TGTGCCAGTAGCTCCAGGTCTAACTATGGCTACACCTTC,CASSSRSNYGYTF
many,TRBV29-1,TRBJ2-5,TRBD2,TGCAGCGCCCGCCGTAGCGGGAGGGCCTCGGGGCAAGAGACCCAGTACTTC,CSARRSGRASGQETQYF
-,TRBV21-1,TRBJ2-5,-,TGTGCCAGCAGCAAAGAAGGTAATAGTTACCAAGAGACCCAGTACTTC,CASSKEGNSYQETQYF
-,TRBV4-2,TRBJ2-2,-,TGTGCCAGCAGTCAAGTCCGGGCCGACATCGGGGAGCTGTTTTTT,CASSQVRADIGELFF
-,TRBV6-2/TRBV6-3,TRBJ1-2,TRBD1,TGTACCAGCAGCTTGACAGGGCTTGATGGCTACACATTC,CTSSLTGLDGYTF
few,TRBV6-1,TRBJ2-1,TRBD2,TGTGCCAGCAGTAGGGGGACTAGCGGGGCCCAAGAGCAGTTCTTC,CASSRGTSGAQEQFF
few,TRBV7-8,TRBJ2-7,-,TGTGCCAGCAGCTTAGCTGGGGGCGGCGACGAGCAGTACTTC,CASSLAGGGDEQYF
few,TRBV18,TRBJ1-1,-,TGTGCCAGCTCACCCGACAGGACCACTGAAGCTTTCTTT,CASSPDRTTEAFF
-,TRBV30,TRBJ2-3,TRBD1,TGTGCCTGGAGTGGGGGACAGGGGGCGTCAGATACGCAGTATTTT,CAWSGGQGASDTQYF
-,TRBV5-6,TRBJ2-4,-,TGTGCCAGCAGCTTGGCAGGTCACCTCGAAAACATTCAGTACTTC,CASSLAGHLENIQYF
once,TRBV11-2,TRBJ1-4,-,TGTGCCAGCAGCTTCTCTGGGACACCTGAAAAACTGTTATTT,CASSFSGTPEKLLF
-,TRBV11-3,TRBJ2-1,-,TGTGCCAGCAGTATGGGGTGGGCAGTCAATGAGCAGTTCTTC,CASSMGWAVNEQFF
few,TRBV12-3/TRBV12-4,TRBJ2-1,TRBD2,TGTGCCAGCAGTTTAGGACTAGCCATCTACAATGAGCAGTTCTTC,CASSLGLAIYNEQFF